One and the same sample provided the 19 T cell receptor beta chains below, sequenced in a study of beta chain features in type 1 diabetes. The isolated RNA, all of it, was reverse transcribed, so expressed TCRB transcripts were what got sequenced. Assay used: immunoSEQ multiplex PCR; TCRdb lists only in-frame clones, some missing. This table has 250,000 to 300,000 clones, about 7.8% appearing once. The sequenced material came from central memory CD4+ T cells from blood. Every receptor here comes from a woman younger than 30 in good health.

This clone was seen more than once but under ten times. The CDR3 spells CASSSAGTGRSIQYF. In DNA form, the CDR3 reads TGTGCCAGCAGCAGCGCCGGGACAGGGCGATCCATTCAGTACTTC. The chain has TRBV5-6 and TRBJ2-4, with 9 bases identical to TRBD1. This CDR3 is built from 15 residues. Losses at the gene ends were 4 bases for V and 9 bases for J; bases not matched to a gene: 11. The germline V gene has CDR1 SGHDT and CDR2 YYEEEE.

This chain connects TRBV6-1 to TRBJ2-2, with no clear D. The CDR3 covers 14 residues. Trimming removed 6 bases from V and 4 bases from J, with 12 bases in between. CDR1 and CDR2 from the germline V gene are MNHNS and SASEGT. CDR3 protein: CASRADPLTGELFF. The CDR3 DNA is TGTGCCAGCAGAGCCGACCCACTCACCGGGGAGCTGTTTTTT.

The V and J genes are TRBV28 and TRBJ1-5; D remains ambiguous. Germline V gives CDR1 MDHEN, CDR2 SYDVKM. V lost 7 bases, J lost 1 base, and 8 bases lay in between. The CDR3 runs to 13 residues. The CDR3 region is CASKTLSNQPQHF. Written as DNA, the CDR3 is TGTGCCAGCAAAACCCTGAGCAATCAGCCCCAGCATTTT.

This clone was seen many times. The chain joins TRBV7-9 to TRBJ1-1; D is undetermined. CDR1 is SEHNR, CDR2 FQNEAQ, per germline (reference sequence). The CDR3 loop spans 13 amino acids. V lost 1 base, J lost 7 bases, and 10 bases lay in between. The CDR3 nucleotides are TGTGCCAGCAGCTTAGAATCCGGGAGTGAAGCTTTCTTT. Residues: CASSLESGSEAFF.

The gene calls are TRBV5-4 and TRBJ1-4, with 7 bases that match TRBD1. The CDR3 length is 16 residues. Unmatched junction bases numbered 7, after V lost 3 bases and J lost 2 bases. The V gene's germline CDR1 is SGHNT and CDR2 YYREEE (reference sequence). For the CDR3, the DNA is TGTGCCAGCAGCTCAAAAGAGGGACAGACTAATGAAAAACTGTTTTTT. Amino acids: CASSSKEGQTNEKLFF.

The chain couples TRBV7-2 to TRBJ1-2; 10 bases match TRBD1. Looked up from germline, CDR1 is SGHTA and CDR2 is FQGNSA. CDR3 size: 13 residues. Trimming took 5 bases from V and 8 from J; bases not matched to a gene: 5. The CDR3 protein is CASSAGQGYGYTF. The CDR3 DNA reads as TGTGCCAGCAGCGCGGGACAGGGGTACGGCTACACCTTC.

This chain links TRBV6-6 with TRBJ1-1, with D maybe TRBD1 (6 bases). In germline, CDR1 is MNHNY, CDR2 SVGAGI (reference sequence). The CDR3 length is 12 residues. The V end was cut by 0 bases, the J end by 11 bases, with 10 bases between. CDR3 coding DNA: TGTGCCAGCAGTTACTCGCTAGGGGGTGCTTTCTTT. Translating it yields CASSYSLGGAFF.

To note about this clone: Other DNA sequences in this sample translate to the same CDR3. This sequence joins TRBV18 and TRBJ1-2; no clear D. V lost 2 bases to trimming and J lost 2 bases, with 9 bases between them. The CDR3 extends over 14 amino acids. Germline V gene sequence: CDR1 KGHSH, CDR2 LQKENI. The CDR3, as DNA: TGTGCCAGCTCACCAACAACACGCAACTATGGCTACACCTTC. This sequence encodes CASSPTTRNYGYTF. The full variable domain, in which reference TRBV18 and TRBJ1-2 provide the parts outside the CDR3, is NAGVMQNPRHLVRRRGQEARLRCSPMKGHSHVYWYRQLPEEGLKFMVYLQKENIIDESGMPKERFSAEFPKEGPSILRIQQVVRGDSAAYFCASSPTTRNYGYTFGSGTRLTVV.

In this sample, this clone turned up a few times. The genes are TRBV11-2 and TRBJ2-6, with D possibly TRBD2 on 6 matching bases. CDR1 is SGHAT, CDR2 FQNNGV, per germline. Trimming stripped 4 bases from V and 2 bases from J, with 12 bases between. This CDR3 contains 16 residues. The DNA of the CDR3 is TGTGCCAGCAGCTCGTATGCTAGCGCTGGGGCCAACGTCCTGACTTTC. Encoded protein: CASSSYASAGANVLTF.

This clone was counted a few times. This sequence joins TRBV5-1 and TRBJ2-1; 7 bases are a match to TRBD1. Per the germline V gene, CDR1 is SGHRS and CDR2 is YFSETQ. J was trimmed by 7 bases and V by 4 bases; bases with no gene match: 5. CDR3 length: 13 amino acids. CDR3 DNA sequence: TGCGCCAGCAGCGGGGACAGACGGAATGAGCAGTTCTTC. Translated: CASSGDRRNEQFF.

This clone was picked up a small number of times. The chain combines TRBV4-2 with TRBJ2-7, with 10 positions matching TRBD2. The length of the CDR3 is 17 residues. The V segment lost 0 bases and the J segment 4 bases; nucleotides outside the gene matches: 9. Germline V lookup: CDR1 LGHNA, CDR2 YNFKEQ. The CDR3 DNA sequence: TGTGCCAGCAGCCAAGATCGGGTAGGGGGACTAGCGTACGAGCAGTACTTC. Its translation is CASSQDRVGGLAYEQYF.

The sample holds one count of this clone. The CDR3 sequence: CAWNRGVSGANVLTF. In nucleotides, the CDR3 is TGTGCCTGGAATCGGGGGGTCTCTGGGGCCAACGTCCTGACTTTC. V usage is TRBV30 and J usage is TRBJ2-6; 7 bases align to TRBD2. This CDR3 region has 15 residues. Germline V gene sequence: CDR1 GTSNPN, CDR2 SVGIG (reference sequence). The V and J ends lost 4 bases and 0 bases, in that order; junction bases with no gene match: 3.

V usage is TRBV27 and J usage is TRBJ2-7, with 8 bases lining up with TRBD1. This CDR3 contains 21 residues. Germline V gives CDR1 MNHEY, CDR2 SMNVEV (reference sequence). After removal of 0 bases from V and 6 bases from J, the junction contained 25 bases not matched to a gene. CDR3 sequence: CASSLSYILRTGKFAFGEQYV. In DNA, the CDR3 is TGTGCCAGCAGTTTATCTTATATTCTCCGGACAGGGAAGTTCGCCTTCGGCGAGCAGTACGTC.

The rearrangement uses TRBV7-2 and TRBJ2-5; D call uncertain. Germline-derived CDR1 and CDR2 are SGHTA and FQGNSA. Trimming took off 3 bases at V and 5 bases at J, with 7 bases between the two ends. The CDR3 extends over 12 amino acids. The CDR3 here is CASSFRRETQYF. CDR3 DNA sequence: TGTGCCAGCAGCTTTCGACGGGAGACCCAGTACTTC.

V and J are TRBV28 and TRBJ2-1; D is undetermined. V lost 6 bases, J lost 3 bases, and 12 bases lay in between. The germline CDR1 and CDR2 sequences are MDHEN and SYDVKM. The CDR3 has 14 amino acids. CDR3 region: CASRLGSIYNEQFF. The CDR3, as DNA: TGTGCCAGCAGGCTGGGGTCAATCTACAATGAGCAGTTCTTC.

This clone has more than one count but fewer than ten. CDR3 region: CASSRGRTGELFF. In DNA form, the CDR3 reads TGTGCCAGCAGCCGGGGCCGGACCGGGGAGCTGTTTTTT. This chain joins TRBV7-3 and TRBJ2-2; D is tentatively TRBD1 or TRBD2 (5 bases each). The germline V and J ends were trimmed by 5 bases and 5 bases, with 9 bases remaining between them. This CDR3 region has 13 residues. The germline CDR1 and CDR2 sequences are SGHTA and FQGTGA.

This clone has just a few counts. This rearrangement joins TRBV2 to TRBJ1-5; tentative D call: TRBD1 (6 bases). CDR1 and CDR2 from the germline V gene are SNHLY and FYNNEI. CDR3 length: 15 amino acids. V lost 6 bases and J 5 bases, leaving 17 bases between the germline ends. CDR3 sequence reads: CASRSQQGFDQPQHF. For the CDR3, the DNA is TGTGCCAGCAGATCCCAACAGGGTTTCGATCAGCCCCAGCATTTT.

This clone was recorded a few times. This specimen includes other DNA sequences encoding the same CDR3. This chain links TRBV18 with TRBJ2-2; TRBD1 matches 7 bases. CDR3 length: 14 residues. Per germline, CDR1 KGHSH and CDR2 LQKENI. V lost 3 bases, J lost 3 bases, and 1 base stayed unmatched. In nucleotides, the CDR3 is TGTGCCAGCTCACCTGGGACAGACACCGGGGAGCTGTTTTTT. Protein sequence: CASSPGTDTGELFF.

The V gene is TRBV27, the J gene TRBJ1-1; D is undetermined. CDR3 size: 13 residues. The germline CDR1 and CDR2 sequences are MNHEY and SMNVEV (reference sequence). Trimming left V 3 bases short and J 5 bases short, with 10 bases between. The CDR3 reads CASSFHGRTEAFF. The CDR3 DNA is TGTGCCAGCAGTTTCCATGGTAGAACTGAAGCTTTCTTT.